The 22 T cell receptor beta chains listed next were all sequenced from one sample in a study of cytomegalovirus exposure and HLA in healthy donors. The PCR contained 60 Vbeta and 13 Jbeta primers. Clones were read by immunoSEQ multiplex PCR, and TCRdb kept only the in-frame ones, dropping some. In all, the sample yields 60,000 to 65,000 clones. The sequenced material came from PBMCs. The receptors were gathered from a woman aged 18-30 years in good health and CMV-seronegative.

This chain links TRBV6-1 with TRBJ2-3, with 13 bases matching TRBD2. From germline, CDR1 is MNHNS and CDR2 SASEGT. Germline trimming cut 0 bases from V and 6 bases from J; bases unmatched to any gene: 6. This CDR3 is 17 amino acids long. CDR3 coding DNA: TGTGCCAGCAGTGAAGCGACTAGCGGGGGGCCTAGGGATACGCAGTATTTT. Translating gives CASSEATSGGPRDTQYF.

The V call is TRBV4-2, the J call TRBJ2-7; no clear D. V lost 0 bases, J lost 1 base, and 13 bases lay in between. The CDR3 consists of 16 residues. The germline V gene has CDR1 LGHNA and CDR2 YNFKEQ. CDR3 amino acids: CASSQDSTAFSYEQYF. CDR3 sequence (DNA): TGTGCCAGCAGCCAAGATAGTACAGCTTTTTCCTACGAGCAGTACTTC.

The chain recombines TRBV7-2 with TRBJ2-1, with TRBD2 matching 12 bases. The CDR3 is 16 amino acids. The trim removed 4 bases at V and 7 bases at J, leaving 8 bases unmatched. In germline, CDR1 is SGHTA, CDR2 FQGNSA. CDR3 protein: CASSSVTSGRRNEQFF. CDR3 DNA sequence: TGTGCCAGCAGCTCCGTAACTAGCGGGAGGAGAAATGAGCAGTTCTTC.

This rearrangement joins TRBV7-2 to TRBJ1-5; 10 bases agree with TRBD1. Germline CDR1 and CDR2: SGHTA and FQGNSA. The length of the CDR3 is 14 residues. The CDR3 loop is CWTGGAYSNQPQHF. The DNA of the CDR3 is TGTTGGACAGGGGGTGCTTATAGCAATCAGCCCCAGCATTTT.

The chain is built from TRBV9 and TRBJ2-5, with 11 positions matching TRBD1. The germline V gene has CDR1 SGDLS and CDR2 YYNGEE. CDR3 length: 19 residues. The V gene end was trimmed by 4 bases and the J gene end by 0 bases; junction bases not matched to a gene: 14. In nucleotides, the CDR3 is TGTGCCAGCAGCCCGGGGACAGGGGGATCCCAAAGTTACCAAGAGACCCAGTACTTC. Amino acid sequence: CASSPGTGGSQSYQETQYF.

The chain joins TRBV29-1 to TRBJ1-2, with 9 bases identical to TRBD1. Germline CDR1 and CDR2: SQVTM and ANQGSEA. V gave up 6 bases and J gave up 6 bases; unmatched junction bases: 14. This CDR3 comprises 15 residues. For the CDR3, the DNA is TGCAGCGTCAAATCCGGGACAGGGCGTAGGGATGGCTACACCTTC. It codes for CSVKSGTGRRDGYTF.

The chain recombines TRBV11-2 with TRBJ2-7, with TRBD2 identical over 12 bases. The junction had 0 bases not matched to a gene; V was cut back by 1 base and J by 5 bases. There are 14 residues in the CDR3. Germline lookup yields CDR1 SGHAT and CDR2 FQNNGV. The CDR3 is CASSLGLAGDEQYF. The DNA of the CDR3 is TGTGCCAGCAGCTTAGGACTAGCGGGAGACGAGCAGTACTTC.

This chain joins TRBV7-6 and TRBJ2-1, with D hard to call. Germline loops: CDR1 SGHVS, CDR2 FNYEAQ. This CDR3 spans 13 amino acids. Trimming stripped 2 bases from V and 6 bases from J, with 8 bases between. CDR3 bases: TGTGCCAGCAGCTTATCCCCTCCCAATGAGCAGTTCTTC. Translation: CASSLSPPNEQFF.

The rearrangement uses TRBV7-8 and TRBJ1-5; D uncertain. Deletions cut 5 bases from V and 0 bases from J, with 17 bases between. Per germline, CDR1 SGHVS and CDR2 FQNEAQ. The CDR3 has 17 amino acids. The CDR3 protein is CASSLKAGRNSNQPQHF. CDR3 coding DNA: TGTGCCAGCAGCCTAAAGGCGGGGAGGAATAGCAATCAGCCCCAGCATTTT.

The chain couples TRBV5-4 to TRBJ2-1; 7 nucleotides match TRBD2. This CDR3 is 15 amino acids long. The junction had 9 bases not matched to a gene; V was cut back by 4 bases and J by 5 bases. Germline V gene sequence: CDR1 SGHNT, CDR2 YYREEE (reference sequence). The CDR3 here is CASSVGGRGNNEQFF. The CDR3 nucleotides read TGTGCCAGCAGCGTAGGCGGGAGAGGCAACAATGAGCAGTTCTTC.

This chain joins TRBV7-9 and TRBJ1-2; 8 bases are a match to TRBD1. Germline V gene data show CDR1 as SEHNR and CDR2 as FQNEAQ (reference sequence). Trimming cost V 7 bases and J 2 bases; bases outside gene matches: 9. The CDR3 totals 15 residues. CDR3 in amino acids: CASTPRGRGNYGYTF. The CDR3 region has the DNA TGTGCCAGCACCCCCAGGGGGCGAGGAAACTATGGCTACACCTTC.

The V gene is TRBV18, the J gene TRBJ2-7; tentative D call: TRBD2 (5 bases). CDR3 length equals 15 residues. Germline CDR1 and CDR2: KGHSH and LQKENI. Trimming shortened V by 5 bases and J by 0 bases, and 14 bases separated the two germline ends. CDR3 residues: CASSAGVSSSYEQYF. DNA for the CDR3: TGTGCCAGCTCAGCCGGGGTATCAAGCTCCTACGAGCAGTACTTC.

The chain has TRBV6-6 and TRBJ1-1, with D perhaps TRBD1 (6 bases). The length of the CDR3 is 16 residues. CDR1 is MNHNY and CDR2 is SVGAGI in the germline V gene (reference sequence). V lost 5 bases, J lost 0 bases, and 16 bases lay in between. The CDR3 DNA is TGTGCCAGCAGTGCCACGGGGGGCGGCGTGAACACTGAAGCTTTCTTT. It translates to CASSATGGGVNTEAFF.

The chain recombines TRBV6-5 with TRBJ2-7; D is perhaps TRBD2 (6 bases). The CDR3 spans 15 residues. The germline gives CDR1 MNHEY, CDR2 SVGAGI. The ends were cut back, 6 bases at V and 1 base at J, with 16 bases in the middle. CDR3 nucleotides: TGTGCCAGCAGCGAGGGACTCAAAACATCCTACGAGCAGTACTTC. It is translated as CASSEGLKTSYEQYF.

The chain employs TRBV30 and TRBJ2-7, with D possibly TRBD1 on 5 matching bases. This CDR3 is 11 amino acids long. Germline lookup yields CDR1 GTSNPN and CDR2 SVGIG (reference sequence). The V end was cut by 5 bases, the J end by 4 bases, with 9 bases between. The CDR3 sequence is CAWAPGYEQYF. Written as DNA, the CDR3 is TGTGCCTGGGCCCCAGGGTACGAGCAGTACTTC.

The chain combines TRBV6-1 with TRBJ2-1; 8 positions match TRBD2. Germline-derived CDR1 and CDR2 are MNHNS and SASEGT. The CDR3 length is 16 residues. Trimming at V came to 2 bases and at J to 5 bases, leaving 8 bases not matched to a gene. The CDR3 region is CASSESKASGHNEQFF. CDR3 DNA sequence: TGTGCCAGCAGTGAATCGAAGGCTAGCGGGCACAATGAGCAGTTCTTC.

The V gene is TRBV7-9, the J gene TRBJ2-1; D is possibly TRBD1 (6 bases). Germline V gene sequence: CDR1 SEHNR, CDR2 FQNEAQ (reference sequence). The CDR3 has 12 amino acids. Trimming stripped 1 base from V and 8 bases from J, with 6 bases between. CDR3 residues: CASSLGTDEQFF. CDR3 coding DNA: TGTGCCAGCAGCTTAGGGACAGATGAGCAGTTCTTC. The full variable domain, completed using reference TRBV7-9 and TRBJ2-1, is DTGVSQNPRHKITKRGQNVTFRCDPISEHNRLYWYRQTLGQGPEFLTYFQNEAQLEKSRLLSDRFSAERPKGSFSTLEIQRTEQGDSAMYLCASSLGTDEQFFGPGTRLTVL.

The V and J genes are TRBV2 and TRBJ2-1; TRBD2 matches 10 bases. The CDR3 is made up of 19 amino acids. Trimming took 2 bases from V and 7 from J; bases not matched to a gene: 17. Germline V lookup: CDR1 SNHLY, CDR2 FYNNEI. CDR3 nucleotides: TGTGCCAGCAGTGAACGTCTTCTCAGCGGGAGGGCCATAGGGAATGAGCAGTTCTTC. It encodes CASSERLLSGRAIGNEQFF.

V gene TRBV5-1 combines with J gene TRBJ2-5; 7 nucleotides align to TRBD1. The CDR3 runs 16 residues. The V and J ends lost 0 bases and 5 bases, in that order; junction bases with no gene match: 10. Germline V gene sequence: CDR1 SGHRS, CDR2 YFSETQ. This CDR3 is CASSLEAGGSDETQYF. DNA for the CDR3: TGCGCCAGCAGCTTGGAGGCAGGGGGTTCCGATGAGACCCAGTACTTC.

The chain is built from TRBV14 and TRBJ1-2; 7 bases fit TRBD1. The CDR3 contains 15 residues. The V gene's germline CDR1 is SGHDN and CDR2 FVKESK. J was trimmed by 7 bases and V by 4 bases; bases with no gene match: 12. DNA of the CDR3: TGTGCCAGCAGCCCTGACAGGGCGATCTTGGGTGGCTACACCTTC. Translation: CASSPDRAILGGYTF.

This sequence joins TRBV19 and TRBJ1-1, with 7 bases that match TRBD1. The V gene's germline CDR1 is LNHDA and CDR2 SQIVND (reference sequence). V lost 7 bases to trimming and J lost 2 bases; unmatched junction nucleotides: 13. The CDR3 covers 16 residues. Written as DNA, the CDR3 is TGTGCCAGTATCGATCTCCGGGACAGCGCCAACACTGAAGCTTTCTTT. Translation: CASIDLRDSANTEAFF.

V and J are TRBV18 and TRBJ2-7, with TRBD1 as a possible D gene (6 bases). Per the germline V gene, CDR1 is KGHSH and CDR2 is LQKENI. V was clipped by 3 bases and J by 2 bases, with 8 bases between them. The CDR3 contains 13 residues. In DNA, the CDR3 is TGTGCCAGCTCACCGGGGACAACCTACGAGCAGTACTTC. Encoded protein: CASSPGTTYEQYF.